The 31 T cell receptor gamma chains below all came from one sample that was sequenced in a study of intestinal T cells in coeliac disease. The TRG library came from 200 ng of biopsy DNA amplified with LymphoTrack primers. TCRdb re-called the multiplex PCR reads using CATT. The sample holds about 420 gamma-chain clones, roughly 40% seen once. Each case's genomic DNA was extracted from ten roughly 5-µm formalin-fixed paraffin-embedded scrolls. Sequenced material: a duodenal biopsy. These receptors were obtained from a human donor with celiac disease.

The V gene is TRGV11, the J gene TRGJP2. TRGV11 is flagged as an ORF with uncertain function. The length of the CDR3 is 12 residues. After removal of 15 bases from V and 1 base from J, the junction contained 5 bases not matched to a gene. The CDR3 is CAGPSSDWIKTF. The CDR3 nucleotides are TGTGCCGGACCTAGTAGTGATTGGATCAAGACGTTT.

The table lists this clone with a few counts. Given a far larger clone just one base away, this is likely a sequencing read error. Different DNA sequences within this sample yield the same CDR3. The chain links TRGV2 to TRGJP2. The germline gives CDR1 EGSNGY, CDR2 YDSYNSKV. This CDR3 is built from 15 residues. CDR3 amino acids: CATWDENSSDWIKTF. For the CDR3, the DNA is TGTGCCACCTGGGACGAGAACAGTAGTGATTGGATTAAGACGTTT.

Turning to this clone: This is likely an artifact of a read error, given a far larger clone one base away. The chain has TRGV2 and TRGJ1 or TRGJ2. This CDR3 is built from 12 residues. Looked up from germline, CDR1 is EGSNGY and CDR2 is YDSYNSKV. Losses at the gene ends were 3 bases for V and 8 bases for J; bases not matched to a gene: 7. In nucleotides, the CDR3 is TGTGCCACCTGGGACTGTATGGATAAGAAACTCTTT. Encoded protein: CATWDCMDKKLF.

As regards this clone: This is likely an artifact of a read error, given a far larger clone one base away. Other DNA sequences in this specimen translate into the identical CDR3. The V and J genes are TRGV10 and TRGJP1. TRGV10 is an ORF, with its function uncertain. This CDR3 has 12 amino acids. V was pared by 8 bases and J by 11 bases, with 9 bases of the junction left unmatched. DNA of the CDR3: TGTGCTGCGTGGGGCCGAGGCTGGTTCAAGATATTT. Translating gives CAAWGRGWFKIF.

As regards this clone: This DNA translates differently at residue 9 from the TCRdb protein, which is that of a much larger clone; a read error is likely, and the protein shown is the DNA's own translation. The chain recombines TRGV2 with TRGJ1 or TRGJ2. CDR1 EGSNGY and CDR2 YDSYNSKV come from the germline V gene. Trimming took 0 bases from V and 8 from J; bases not matched to a gene: 7. The CDR3 length is 13 residues. The CDR3 loop is CATWDGRYHKKLF. The CDR3 nucleotides are TGTGCCACCTGGGACGGGCGGTATCATAAGAAACTCTTT.

This chain links TRGV11 with TRGJP2. TRGV11 is noted as an ORF with a role that remains uncertain. The CDR3 loop spans 12 amino acids. The V segment lost 15 bases and the J segment 1 base; nucleotides outside the gene matches: 5. In nucleotides, the CDR3 is TGTGCCGGACGTAGTAGTGATTGGATCAAGACGTTT. It is translated as CAGRSSDWIKTF.

The chain couples TRGV8 to TRGJ1 or TRGJ2. The V segment lost 2 bases and the J segment 8 bases; nucleotides outside the gene matches: 30. The CDR3 runs 20 residues. Germline V gene lookup returns CDR1 VENAVY and CDR2 YDSYNSRV. CDR3 DNA sequence: TGTGCCACCTGGGATATCCCGACCGCTCATTGCCCGACACCCCCCAATAAGAAACTCTTT. Translated, it gives CATWDIPTAHCPTPPNKKLF.

V is TRGV8 and J is TRGJP2. J was trimmed by 9 bases and V by 8 bases; bases with no gene match: 0. The CDR3 has 9 residues. Germline V gene sequence: CDR1 VENAVY, CDR2 YDSYNSRV. CDR3 DNA sequence: TGTGCCACCTATTGGATCAAGACGTTT. It yields the protein CATYWIKTF.

By its share, this clone is hyperexpanded. The same CDR3 arises from other DNA sequences in this sample as well. The rearrangement links TRGV2 to TRGJP2. After removal of 1 base from V and 4 bases from J, the junction contained 0 bases not matched to a gene. The length of the CDR3 is 13 residues. Germline assignment: CDR1 EGSNGY and CDR2 YDSYNSKV. In DNA, the CDR3 is TGTGCCACCTGGGACGGTAGTGATTGGATCAAGACGTTT. Its protein product is CATWDGSDWIKTF.

On this clone itself: The protein TCRdb gives is from a much larger clone and does not agree with this DNA's translation at residue 6, likely a read error; the protein shown here comes from the DNA. The chain combines TRGV3 with TRGJ1 or TRGJ2. This CDR3 spans 14 amino acids. Trimming at V came to 3 bases and at J to 1 base, leaving 6 bases not matched to a gene. CDR1 VTNTFY and CDR2 YDVSTARD come from the germline V gene (reference sequence). The CDR3 DNA reads TGTGCCACCTGGGACGCGCTTAATTATTATAAGAAACTCTTT. This sequence encodes CATWDALNYYKKLF.

Comment on this clone: TCRdb attributes to this sequence the protein of a much larger clone, which differs from the DNA translation at residue 12; a read error is likely, and the protein displayed is translated from the DNA. The chain is built from TRGV2 and TRGJP2. This CDR3 has 16 residues. Germline-derived CDR1 and CDR2 are EGSNGY and YDSYNSKV. In nucleotides, the CDR3 is TGTGCCACCTGGGACGGGCCTTGGGGTAGTGATCGGATCAAGACGTTT. Amino acids: CATWDGPWGSDRIKTF.

The chain couples TRGV2 to TRGJ1 or TRGJ2. This CDR3 region has 11 residues. Germline values: CDR1 EGSNGY, CDR2 YDSYNSKV. With 5 bases clipped from V and 10 bases from J, the junction kept 8 bases outside the gene matches. The CDR3 DNA reads as TGTGCCACCTGGGGACGAGGGAAGAAACTCTTT. Translating gives CATWGRGKKLF.

This chain connects TRGV2 to TRGJ1 or TRGJ2. V lost 3 bases and J lost 3; bases outside the gene matches: 2. The CDR3 spans 12 residues. Germline loops: CDR1 EGSNGY, CDR2 YDSYNSKV. The CDR3 sequence is CATWDFYYKKLF. In DNA, the CDR3 is TGTGCCACCTGGGACTTTTATTATAAGAAACTCTTT.

Details on this clone: This DNA's translation differs at residue 7 from TCRdb's protein, which comes from a much larger clone; a read error is likely, and the protein shown is translated from the DNA. V and J are TRGV8 and TRGJ1 or TRGJ2. Germline-derived CDR1 and CDR2 are VENAVY and YDSYNSRV. With 3 bases clipped from V and 12 bases from J, the junction kept 5 bases outside the gene matches. CDR3 length: 10 residues. The CDR3 reads CATWDGGKLF. In DNA form, the CDR3 reads TGTGCCACCTGGGATGGGGGGAAACTCTTT.

This clone was recorded a few times. CDR3 nucleotide sequence: TGTGCCACCTGGGACGGTTGGTATAAGAAACTCTTT. Its translation is CATWDGWYKKLF. The genes are TRGV2 and TRGJ1 or TRGJ2. The CDR3 has 12 amino acids. V trimming: 1 base; J trimming: 7 bases; junction bases outside the gene matches: 4. Germline-derived CDR1 and CDR2 are EGSNGY and YDSYNSKV.

The chain employs TRGV9 and TRGJ1 or TRGJ2. Trimming took 0 bases from V and 0 from J; bases not matched to a gene: 14. There are 18 residues in the CDR3. Germline CDR1 GITISATS, CDR2 ISYDGTV (reference sequence). CDR3 nucleotides: TGTGCCTTGTGGGAGGTGGGCGGCAGTGCCTCGAATTATTATAAGAAACTCTTT. Protein product: CALWEVGGSASNYYKKLF.

By share, this clone counts as hyperexpanded. This chain uses TRGV10 with TRGJ1 or TRGJ2. TRGV10 is flagged as an ORF with uncertain function. CDR3 length equals 12 residues. Losses at the gene ends were 8 bases for V and 0 bases for J; bases not matched to a gene: 2. CDR3 in DNA: TGTGCTGCGTGGGGGAATTATTATAAGAAACTCTTT. It specifies CAAWGNYYKKLF.

The rearrangement uses TRGV8 and TRGJ1 or TRGJ2. In germline, CDR1 is VENAVY, CDR2 YDSYNSRV. The V gene end was trimmed by 6 bases and the J gene end by 8 bases; junction bases not matched to a gene: 31. CDR3 length equals 19 residues. This CDR3 is CATWISRPLIADTLNKKLF. CDR3 DNA sequence: TGTGCCACCTGGATATCCCGACCACTCATTGCCGACACCCTCAATAAGAAACTCTTT.

The chain uses TRGV2 and TRGJP2. The CDR3 has 12 residues. Germline loops: CDR1 EGSNGY, CDR2 YDSYNSKV. J gave up 9 bases and V 5 bases, and 6 bases lay outside the gene matches. The CDR3 sequence: CATWVVYWIKTF. In DNA, the CDR3 is TGTGCCACCTGGGTAGTGTATTGGATCAAGACGTTT.

The gene calls are TRGV11 and TRGJ1 or TRGJ2. TRGV11 is annotated as an ORF whose role is uncertain. CDR3 length: 15 residues. The CDR3 DNA follows: TGTGCTGCTGGATTGAGTGGACTAAATTATTATAAGAAACTCTTT. Protein sequence: CAAGLSGLNYYKKLF.

This clone was detected a few times. The chain carries TRGV11 and TRGJP2. TRGV11 is recorded as an ORF, its role being uncertain. With 15 bases clipped from V and 4 bases from J, the junction kept 8 bases outside the gene matches. CDR3 length: 12 amino acids. The CDR3 DNA is TGTGCCGGACTAGTTAGTGATTGGATCAAGACGTTT. Amino acids: CAGLVSDWIKTF.

CDR3 in amino acids: CAPGLAGYKKLF. The DNA of the CDR3 is TGTGCACCTGGTTTGGCGGGCTATAAGAAACTCTTT. The V call is TRGV8, the J call TRGJ1 or TRGJ2. This CDR3 contains 12 residues. Germline CDR1 is VENAVY and CDR2 is YDSYNSRV.

By its share, this clone is hyperexpanded. The sample holds other DNA sequences that translate to the same CDR3. V gene TRGV2 combines with J gene TRGJ1 or TRGJ2. Trimming removed 0 bases from V and 5 bases from J; junction bases left unmatched: 4. CDR3 length: 13 residues. Per the germline V gene, CDR1 is EGSNGY and CDR2 is YDSYNSKV. The chain's CDR3 is CATWDGPHYKKLF. The DNA of the CDR3 is TGTGCCACCTGGGACGGGCCCCATTATAAGAAACTCTTT.

As for this clone: Other DNA variants within this sample encode the same CDR3. The chain joins TRGV10 to TRGJP1. TRGV10 is an ORF, and what it does is uncertain. J was trimmed by 2 bases and V by 8 bases; bases with no gene match: 21. The CDR3 sequence is 19 residues long. The CDR3 DNA reads TGTGCTGCGTGGGACCCGAGAGCGGTAGGGTTGACCACTGGTTGGTTCAAGATATTT. Translated, it gives CAAWDPRAVGLTTGWFKIF.

Details on this clone: TCRdb shows a much larger clone's protein in place of this DNA's translation, and the two differ at residue 5, likely through a read error; the protein shown is translated from the DNA. This chain joins TRGV8 and TRGJ1 or TRGJ2. The length of the CDR3 is 14 residues. V lost 5 bases to trimming and J lost 7 bases; unmatched junction nucleotides: 14. Per the germline V gene, CDR1 is VENAVY and CDR2 is YDSYNSRV. The CDR3: CATWGIRRSYKKLF. CDR3 in DNA: TGTGCCACCTGGGGTATCCGGAGGTCCTATAAGAAACTCTTT.

This clone was seen a few times. This is likely an artifact of a read error, given a far larger clone one base away. Other DNA sequences in the sample encode the same CDR3. This chain uses TRGV2 with TRGJ1 or TRGJ2. Germline values: CDR1 EGSNGY, CDR2 YDSYNSKV. This CDR3 region has 13 residues. Written as DNA, the CDR3 is TGTGCCACCTGGGACGGGCGGTATTATAAGAAACTTTTT. This encodes CATWDGRYYKKLF.

This clone was counted a few times. This probably arose from a read error, given a far larger clone one base away. At the DNA level, this CDR3 is encoded by other sequences in the same sample as well. The V and J genes are TRGV8 and TRGJP2. Germline CDR1 reads VENAVY; CDR2 reads YDSYNSRV. The CDR3 extends over 16 amino acids. In DNA form, the CDR3 reads TGTGCCACCTGGGATAGTATATATAGCAGTGATTGGATCAAGACGTTT. Its protein is CATWDSIYSSDWIKTF.

V is TRGV8 and J is TRGJ1 or TRGJ2. The CDR3 consists of 13 residues. The V and J ends lost 5 bases and 0 bases, in that order; junction bases with no gene match: 4. From germline, CDR1 is VENAVY and CDR2 YDSYNSRV. CDR3 sequence reads: CATWVLNYYKKLF. DNA for the CDR3: TGTGCCACCTGGGTCCTGAATTATTATAAGAAACTCTTT.

This clone has more than one count but fewer than ten. Since a far larger clone is one base different, this is likely a read error. The same CDR3 is also encoded by other DNA sequences in this sample. V gene TRGV2 combines with J gene TRGJP2. In germline, CDR1 is EGSNGY, CDR2 YDSYNSKV. V lost 0 bases and J lost 5; bases outside the gene matches: 9. CDR3 size: 16 residues. CDR3 amino acids: CATWDGPWGSDWIKTF. DNA of the CDR3: TGTGCCACCTGGGACGGGCCTTGGGGCAGTGATTGGATCAAGACGTTT.

By share, this clone ranks as hyperexpanded. This sample also contains other DNA sequences that code for the same CDR3. J is TRGJ1 or TRGJ2 and V is TRGV3. This CDR3 is 14 amino acids long. Trimming took 3 bases from V and 0 from J; bases not matched to a gene: 5. The germline CDR1 and CDR2 sequences are VTNTFY and YDVSTARD (reference sequence). The CDR3 nucleotides read TGTGCCACCTGGGACTGTTCGAATTATTATAAGAAACTCTTT. This sequence encodes CATWDCSNYYKKLF.

As regards this clone: This DNA's translation differs at residue 3 from TCRdb's protein, which comes from a much larger clone; a read error is likely, and the protein shown is translated from the DNA. The chain combines TRGV2 with TRGJ1 or TRGJ2. This CDR3 spans 12 amino acids. Germline V gene sequence: CDR1 EGSNGY, CDR2 YDSYNSKV. The CDR3 bases are TGTGCCGCCTGGGATTGTATGGATAAGAAACTCTTT. Its protein is CAAWDCMDKKLF.